This TCR beta chain was retrieved from a study of tissue T cells after allogeneic stem cell transplantation (dated by TCRdb to 2022 to 2024). With regard to the full study: TCR beta repertoires were profiled across many tissues obtained from research autopsies of patients with and without GVHD, as well as in mouse models of GVHD. The human part of the study was a prospective observational study with no blinding and no randomization. Summary of the overall study and its limitations: The study did not establish which tissue TCRs were alloreactive or antigen-specific, and some clones may have been host cells that persisted. In both patients and mice, only a limited portion of the TCR repertoire detected in tissues was captured by blood and spleen T cells. A small and clinically heterogeneous patient cohort was studied, and sampling depth was acknowledged as a limitation. Within patients, how anatomically similar tissues were was a major factor shaping TCR repertoire composition, regardless of disease or transplant status. Not many T cell clones showed up in more than one patient, yet clustering based on motifs uncovered repertoire signatures that were shared across patients in a tissue-specific way.

This clone was seen a few times. Its antigen target is currently unknown. Mouse gene names and germline sequences are the ones reported for this receptor. Sample time point, as interpreted from the label and publication: mouse harvest day 14 after allogeneic transplant. Mouse grafts combined 10^7 T-cell-depleted bone marrow cells with 10^6 splenic CD5+ T cells, given via tail vein injection. A major MHC-mismatch B6 (H2b) into BALB/c (H2d) model was used to model mouse GVHD, and tissues were profiled at day 7 or 14. On day 7 or 14 post-transplant, mouse tissues and retro-orbital blood were harvested with separate sterile tools for each animal, and livers were flushed beforehand. Before genomic DNA isolation with the DNeasy Blood & Tissue Kit, mouse tissues were minced using razor blades in buffered saline. The method behind the library was the immunoSEQ multiplex PCR assay. Adaptive Biotechnologies performed the TCRbeta CDR3 sequencing at survey depth and reported CDR3 sequences, V/J genes, productive frequency and template counts. Amplification of TCR beta CDR3 regions started from genomic DNA instead of RNA. On the study's bioinformatics: Jensen-Shannon divergence was used to quantify pairwise repertoire overlap between tissues, with a value of 1 indicating complete divergence and a value of 0 indicating identical repertoires. Tissues were clustered by single-linkage agglomerative hierarchical clustering of pairwise JSD values, and the clustering results were displayed as dendrograms. GLIPH2 was applied to all patient samples using simulation_depth 1000, kmer_min_depth 3, and cdr3_length_cutoff 8, and only groups with more than two unique CDR3s were retained. A standardized tissue-overlap score was generated by extrapolating Jaccard GLIPH-group overlap across patients to a standard repertoire size of 1000 clones. To look at how diversity was associated with clinical or experimental variables, linear mixed-effect models were used, with tissue treated as a fixed effect and individual treated as a random effect. TCRdb's version of the immuneACCESS table is confined to in-frame rearrangements and falls short of the full clone set. An unresolved V gene accounts for under half of the shortfall where checked; the remainder is of unknown origin. The DNA gave D and trimming, while V, J and clone size come from that table. This sample holds thousands of clones; 30% to 40% were observed only once. Together, the top ten hold about 3.5% of the sample.

The specimen sequenced was skin. The source of this sequence is a female BALB/c mouse given C57BL/6 T cells with graft-versus-host disease after an allogeneic hematopoietic cell transplant.

Here the CDR3 is given as CASSLNWGGSETLYF. CDR3 bases read: TGTGCTAGCAGTTTAAACTGGGGGGGCTCAGAAACGCTGTAT. Recombination linked TRBV29 to TRBJ2-3; 11 bases in the junction line up with TRBD2. Coverage ceases 1 residue before the CDR3 finishes, and the germline J gene fills in the end. The CDR3 sequence holds 15 residues, the cysteine and phenylalanine included. The DNA covers only part of the CDR3, 42 bases in frame from base 1. Clipping removes 2 bases from V and 4 bases from J, with 2 as the unmatched junction base count. For CDR1 and CDR2, the germline V gene lists MSHET and SYDVDS.